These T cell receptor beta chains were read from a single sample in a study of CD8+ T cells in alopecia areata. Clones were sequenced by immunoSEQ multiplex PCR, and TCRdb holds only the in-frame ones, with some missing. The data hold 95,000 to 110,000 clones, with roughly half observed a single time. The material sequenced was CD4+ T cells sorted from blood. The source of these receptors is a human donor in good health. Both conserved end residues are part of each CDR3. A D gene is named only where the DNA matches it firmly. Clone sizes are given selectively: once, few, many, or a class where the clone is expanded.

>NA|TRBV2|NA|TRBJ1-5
TGTGCCAGCAGTGACGGCAGGGGCAATCAGCCCCAGCATTTT
CASSDGRGNQPQHF
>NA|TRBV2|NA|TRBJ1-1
TGTGCCAGCAGTGGAGACAGGCTGAACACTGAAGCTTTCTTT
CASSGDRLNTEAFF
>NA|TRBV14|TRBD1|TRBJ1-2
TGTGCCAGCAGCCCTGGGACAGGGCACGGCTACACCTTC
CASSPGTGHGYTF
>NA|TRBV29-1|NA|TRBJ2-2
TGCAGCGTTGGTTCTGGCGCCGGGGAGCTGTTTTTT
CSVGSGAGELFF
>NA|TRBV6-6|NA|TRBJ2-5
TGTGCCAGCAGGGCCCGGGAGACCCAGTACTTC
CASRARETQYF
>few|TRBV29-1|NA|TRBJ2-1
TGCAGCGTCGAGCAGCGAACCTACAATGAGCAGTTCTTC
CSVEQRTYNEQFF
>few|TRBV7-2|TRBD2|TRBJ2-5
TGTGCCAGCAGCTTTACTAGCGGGCAAGAGACCCAGTACTTC
CASSFTSGQETQYF
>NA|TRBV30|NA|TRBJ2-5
TGTGCCTGGAGTGTACAGGGTGGCGAGACCCAGTACTTC
CAWSVQGGETQYF
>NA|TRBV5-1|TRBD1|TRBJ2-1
TGCGCCAGCAGCCCCGGGACAGCCAATGAGCAGTTCTTC
CASSPGTANEQFF
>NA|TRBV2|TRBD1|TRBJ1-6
TGTGCCAGCAGGCGTACAGGGGATTCACCCCTCCACTTT
CASRRTGDSPLHF
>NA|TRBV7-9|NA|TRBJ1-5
TGTGCCAGCAGCTTCCTCGGGGATCAGCCCCAGCATTTT
CASSFLGDQPQHF
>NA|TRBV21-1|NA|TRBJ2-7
TGTGCCAGCAGCAAAATCGACAGGAGCTCCTACGAGCAGTACTTC
CASSKIDRSSYEQYF
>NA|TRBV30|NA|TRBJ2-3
TGTGCCTGGAGTGTAGGAGCGCTGACTAGCACAGATACGCAGTATTTT
CAWSVGALTSTDTQYF
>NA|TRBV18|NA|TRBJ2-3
TGTGCCAGCTCTCCCCGGCGGGCTAGCACAGATACGCAGTATTTT
CASSPRRASTDTQYF
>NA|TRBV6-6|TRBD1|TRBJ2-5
TGTGCCAGCAGTCCTCCGGCAGGGGGCCGAAACCAGTACTTC
CASSPPAGGRNQYF
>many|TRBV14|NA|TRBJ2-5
TGTGCCAGCAGCCAAGCTATTGTGTGGGGGCCGGAGAAACAAGAGACCCAGTACTTC
CASSQAIVWGPEKQETQYF
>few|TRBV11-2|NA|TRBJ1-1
TGTGCCAGCAGCTTAGCCCAGGGCTTATCGGCTGAAGCTTTCTTT
CASSLAQGLSAEAFF
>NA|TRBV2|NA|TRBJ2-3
TGTGCCAGCAGCAACACCGGCACAGATACGCAGTATTTT
CASSNTGTDTQYF
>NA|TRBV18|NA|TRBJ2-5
TGTGCCAGCTCACCGGGGGTCCAAGAGACCCAGTACTTC
CASSPGVQETQYF
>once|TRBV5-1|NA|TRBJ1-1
TGCGCCAGCAGCGTTCGTAGGCCCGGGGACACTGAAGCTTTCTTT
CASSVRRPGDTEAFF
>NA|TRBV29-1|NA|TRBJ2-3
TGCAGCCCCCGACTAAGCACAGATACGCAGTATTTT
CSPRLSTDTQYF
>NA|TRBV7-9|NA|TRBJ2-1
TGTGCCAGCAGCAAAGGGGATTCCGGCTACAATGAGCAGTTCTTC
CASSKGDSGYNEQFF
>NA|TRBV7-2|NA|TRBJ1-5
TGTGCCAGCAGCTTAGATGAGTTCTGGAGCTCGCGCAATCAGCCCCAGCATTTT
CASSLDEFWSSRNQPQHF
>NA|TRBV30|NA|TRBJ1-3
TGTGCCTGGAGTGCAGGCACTGGAAACACCATATATTTT
CAWSAGTGNTIYF
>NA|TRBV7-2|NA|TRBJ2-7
TGTGCCAGCAGCACGACTAGGTACGAGCAGTACTTC
CASSTTRYEQYF
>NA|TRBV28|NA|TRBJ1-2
TGTGCCAGCACTGACCTAGGGCAGGCCAACTATGGCTACACCTTC
CASTDLGQANYGYTF
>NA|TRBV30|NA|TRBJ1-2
TGTGCCTGGAGTGTAGCCGGGGGGGGCCCCTATGGCTACACCTTC
CAWSVAGGGPYGYTF